These T cell receptor beta chains were read from a single sample in a study of Tregs in tolerant kidney transplant recipients. Sequenced by immunoSEQ multiplex PCR; TCRdb stores in-frame clones only, minus some. The profile shows tens of thousands of clones, over 75% of them singletons. This material consisted of CD4+ T cells from blood (PBMCs), taken 24 months after the transplant. These receptors originate from a human patient who received a combined kidney and bone marrow transplant. Part of the T cell pool may stem from the graft donor. CDR3s include the opening cysteine and the closing phenylalanine or tryptophan. Fields, in order: D gene, J gene, clone size, V gene, CDR3 DNA, CDR3 protein. A D gene is named only where the DNA matches it firmly. Size is stated for part of the rows, as once, few or many counts, or as a class when the clone is expanded.

>NA|TRBJ1-1|once|TRBV6-5
TGTGCCAGCAGTTACGGAGGGACTGAAGCTTTCTTT
CASSYGGTEAFF
>TRBD2|TRBJ2-1|NA|TRBV7-8
TGTGCCAGCAGCTTAGCGGGGACTAACTCCTACAATGAGCAGTTCTTC
CASSLAGTNSYNEQFF
>TRBD1|TRBJ1-2|NA|TRBV25-1
TGTGCCAGCAGTGATCCTGGACAGGGGGCCGACTATGGCTACACCTTC
CASSDPGQGADYGYTF
>NA|TRBJ1-1|NA|TRBV5-5
TGTGCCAGCAGCTTCGGGGGAGCCAGGGCCCTGAACACTGAAGCTTTCTTT
CASSFGGARALNTEAFF
>NA|TRBJ2-2|NA|TRBV5-1
TGCGCCAGCAGCTTGACAGGGTCGAACACCGGGGAGCTGTTTTTT
CASSLTGSNTGELFF
>TRBD2|TRBJ2-3|NA|TRBV5-1
TGCGCCAGCAGCTCGGGACTAGCGGGGTACGCAGATACGCAGTATTTT
CASSSGLAGYADTQYF
>TRBD1|TRBJ2-3|NA|TRBV7-6
TGTGCCAGCAGCTTTGCAGGGGGTTTCGGCACAGATACGCAGTATTTT
CASSFAGGFGTDTQYF
>NA|TRBJ1-4|NA|TRBV15
TGTGCCACCAGCAGAGTCCGACAAGGGGGTTCGGGTGAAAAACTGTTTTTT
CATSRVRQGGSGEKLFF
>NA|TRBJ1-1|once|TRBV7-3
TGTGCCAGCAGCCGAGGTAGGGGTCAGGACACTGAAGCTTTCTTT
CASSRGRGQDTEAFF
>TRBD1|TRBJ2-1|NA|TRBV7-2
TGTGCCAGCAGTCGACGGACAGGAGACTACAATGAGCAGTTCTTC
CASSRRTGDYNEQFF
>NA|TRBJ1-1|NA|TRBV5-5
TGTGCCAGCAGCTTGCGCCCCGCGTCGAACACTGAAGCTTTCTTT
CASSLRPASNTEAFF
>NA|TRBJ1-4|NA|TRBV4-2
TGTGCCAGCAGCCCTAAACCAGGGCTTCTCGAAAAACTGTTTTTT
CASSPKPGLLEKLFF
>NA|TRBJ2-1|NA|TRBV19
TGTGCCAGTAGTAAAACAGGGTTAAATGAGCAGTTCTTC
CASSKTGLNEQFF
>NA|TRBJ2-1|NA|TRBV19
TGTGCCAGTAGTCGACAGTTTAGCTCCTACAATGAGCAGTTCTTC
CASSRQFSSYNEQFF
>NA|TRBJ2-7|NA|TRBV6-1
TGTGCCAGCAGACCAGGGATTGATGGGTCCTACGAGCAGTACTTC
CASRPGIDGSYEQYF
>TRBD1|TRBJ1-2|NA|TRBV4-3
TGCGCCAGCAGCCAAGTGAACTCGGACAGGGGTCGCTATGGCTACACCTTC
CASSQVNSDRGRYGYTF
>NA|TRBJ1-2|NA|TRBV9
TGTGCCAGCAGCGTAGAAGGAGTGGGCTATGGCTACACCTTC
CASSVEGVGYGYTF
>TRBD2|TRBJ2-3|NA|TRBV4-1
TGCGCCAGCAGCCAAGAATGGGGTTTTGCGGGGGGAAACCCTAGCACAGATACGCAGTATTTT
CASSQEWGFAGGNPSTDTQYF
>TRBD2|TRBJ2-7|NA|TRBV4-2
TGTGCCAGCAGCCAAGAGACCACCACTAGCGGGAGAGCCGAGCAGTACTTC
CASSQETTTSGRAEQYF
>NA|TRBJ2-7|NA|TRBV7-2
TGTGCCAGCAGCTTAGCCGGGGACAAGGCCTACGAGCAGTACTTC
CASSLAGDKAYEQYF
>TRBD2|TRBJ2-3|once|TRBV25-1
TGTGCCAGCAGTGAAGGTAGCGGGAGTTTGGCAGATACGCAGTATTTT
CASSEGSGSLADTQYF
>NA|TRBJ1-6|NA|TRBV7-3
TGTGCCAGCAGCTCCGGACAGCCTAATTCCCCCCTCCACTTT
CASSSGQPNSPLHF
>TRBD1|TRBJ1-5|NA|TRBV5-8
TGTGCCAGCAGGCCGGGACAGCCCAATCAGCCCCAGCATTTT
CASRPGQPNQPQHF
>TRBD1|TRBJ2-3|NA|TRBV29-1
TGCAGCGCGAAGACAGGGGGCAGGACAGATACGCAGTATTTT
CSAKTGGRTDTQYF
>TRBD2|TRBJ2-3|NA|TRBV7-3
TGTGCCAGCAGCTTGACTAGCGGGAGTCATCTCCGGCACACAGATACGCAGTATTTT
CASSLTSGSHLRHTDTQYF
>TRBD1|TRBJ2-7|NA|TRBV5-4
TGTGCCAGCAGCCGGGACAGGCTCTCCTACGAGCAGTACTTC
CASSRDRLSYEQYF
>TRBD2|TRBJ2-5|NA|TRBV2
TGTGCCAGCACCCGGACTAGCGGGGAAGAGACCCAGTACTTC
CASTRTSGEETQYF
>NA|TRBJ1-2|NA|TRBV15
TGTGCCACCAGCAGAGACAGGGTTGACTATGGCTACACCTTC
CATSRDRVDYGYTF
>NA|TRBJ2-3|NA|TRBV5-1
TGCGCCAGCAGCTTGGCCGAGTCCGGTACGCAGTATTTT
CASSLAESGTQYF
>NA|TRBJ2-5|NA|TRBV11-3
TGTGCCAGCAGCCCCGGGAGTTTGGGACAAGAGACCCAGTACTTC
CASSPGSLGQETQYF
>NA|TRBJ1-2|NA|TRBV2
TGTGCCAGCAGTGAAGCACGGGATTATGGCTACACCTTC
CASSEARDYGYTF
>TRBD2|TRBJ2-5|few|TRBV2
TGTGCCAGCAGTGAAAGGGGGACTAGCCAAGAGACCCAGTACTTC
CASSERGTSQETQYF
>TRBD1|TRBJ1-6|NA|TRBV5-1
TGCGCCAGCAGCTTAACAGGGGCAGTGGATTCACCCCTCCACTTT
CASSLTGAVDSPLHF
>NA|TRBJ2-5|NA|TRBV4-2
TGTGCCAGCAGCCAATCCTCCATGGAGGACTACCAAGAGACCCAGTACTTC
CASSQSSMEDYQETQYF
>NA|TRBJ1-2|NA|TRBV6-5
TGTGCCAGCAGTGGTAGAGGGGGGGGAGACTATGGCTACACCTTC
CASSGRGGGDYGYTF
>TRBD2|TRBJ2-1|NA|TRBV4-2
TGTGCCAGCAGTTTGTCTAGCGGGACAGTCAATGAGCAGTTCTTC
CASSLSSGTVNEQFF
>NA|TRBJ1-5|once|TRBV9
TGTGCCAGCAGCGATCTCCGGAGGACGAGTCAGCCCCAGCATTTT
CASSDLRRTSQPQHF
>TRBD1|TRBJ1-6|NA|TRBV5-1
TGCGCCAGCAGCCTTAACAGGGGCTCTAATTCACCCCTCCACTTT
CASSLNRGSNSPLHF
>NA|TRBJ2-3|NA|TRBV7-3
TGTGCCAGCAGTCAAGCGGGAGATACGCAGTATTTT
CASSQAGDTQYF
>TRBD2|TRBJ2-5|NA|TRBV9
TGTGCCAGCAGCGAACTAGCGGGGGGCCCTGCGGGGGAGCAGTACTTC
CASSELAGGPAGEQYF
>NA|TRBJ2-2|NA|TRBV5-1
TGCGCCAGCAGCTTGGGGCTAGCTAGCACCGGGGAGCTGTTTTTT
CASSLGLASTGELFF
>NA|TRBJ2-5|once|TRBV4-1
TGCGCCAGCAGTAAGTTCCGGGTTCCCGAAGCCCAAGAGACCCAGTACTTC
CASSKFRVPEAQETQYF
>TRBD2|TRBJ2-2|NA|TRBV13
TGTGCCAGCACCTTAGGCTGGCGGAAAGCGGGAGATCCCGGGGAGCTGTTTTTT
CASTLGWRKAGDPGELFF
>TRBD1|TRBJ1-5|NA|TRBV7-6
TGTGCCAGCAGCGCGACAGGGTTGGACAATCAGCCCCAGCATTTT
CASSATGLDNQPQHF
>NA|TRBJ1-3|once|TRBV11-2
TGTGCCAGCAGCCCCCAGGGTAGCAACACCATATATTTT
CASSPQGSNTIYF
>NA|TRBJ2-1|NA|TRBV4-1
TGCGCCAGCAGCCTTCCCGGGAGCTACAATGAGCAGTTCTTC
CASSLPGSYNEQFF
>NA|TRBJ2-3|NA|TRBV5-6
TGTGCCAGCAGCTTTAGGAGTACAGATACGCAGTATTTT
CASSFRSTDTQYF
>NA|TRBJ1-5|NA|TRBV19
TGTGCCAGTAGTATCACGCGGGTGGGGGGGCAGCCCCAGCATTTT
CASSITRVGGQPQHF
>NA|TRBJ2-3|once|TRBV30
TGTGCCTGGAGTGAGGGCGGGAGCACAGATACGCAGTATTTT
CAWSEGGSTDTQYF
>NA|TRBJ2-1|NA|TRBV11-2
TGTGCCAGCAGCTTAGGGGGGGGCGCCTACAATGAGCAGTTCTTC
CASSLGGGAYNEQFF
>TRBD1|TRBJ2-1|NA|TRBV19
TGTGCCAGTAGTAGACAGGGTTTGAATGAGCAGTTCTTC
CASSRQGLNEQFF
>TRBD1|TRBJ1-2|NA|TRBV6-5
TGTGCCAGCAGTTACTACCGGACAGGGGGCTATGGCTACACCTTC
CASSYYRTGGYGYTF
>TRBD2|TRBJ2-3|few|TRBV5-1
TGCGCCAGCAGCTGGACCCCAGCGGGAGGAAGAGCAGATACGCAGTATTTT
CASSWTPAGGRADTQYF
>NA|TRBJ1-1|NA|TRBV15
TGTGCCACCAGCAGAGGCGGGACTCCCCATGAAGCTTTCTTT
CATSRGGTPHEAFF
>TRBD1|TRBJ2-6|once|TRBV7-6
TGTGCCAGCAGCGTAAAGGGCAGGGGGAGCTCTGGGGCCAACGTCCTGACTTTC
CASSVKGRGSSGANVLTF
>NA|TRBJ1-6|NA|TRBV11-3
TGTGCCAGCAGCCAACGTGGAGGGAATAATTCACCCCTCCACTTT
CASSQRGGNNSPLHF
>NA|TRBJ1-5|NA|TRBV29-1
TGCAGCGTTGACCTATCCTGTCCTCGGGACATTAATCAGCCCCAGCATTTT
CSVDLSCPRDINQPQHF
>NA|TRBJ1-5|NA|TRBV10-3
TGTGCCATCAGTGAGCACAGGGTGATGGAGCCCCAGCATTTT
CAISEHRVMEPQHF
>NA|TRBJ1-1|NA|TRBV30
TGTGCCTGGAGCCAGGGGTACACTGAAGCTTTCTTT
CAWSQGYTEAFF
>TRBD1|TRBJ1-2|NA|TRBV5-1
TGCGCCAGCAGCTTGGGAACACAGGGGTCCACTGGCTATGGCTACACCTTC
CASSLGTQGSTGYGYTF